This T cell receptor (beta chain) was documented in a study of blood T cell repertoires in COVID-19 (dated by TCRdb to about 2020). With respect to the entire study: Samples covering the acute and convalescent phases of COVID-19 were provided by collaborators in the United States, Italy and Spain. The repertoires were released in a freely available public database meant as a resource for research on the immune response to SARS-CoV-2. A de-identified subject ID, COVID-19 status, age in years and sex were almost always included in the sample metadata. Deeply sampled blood TCRbeta repertoires from subjects exposed to, actively infected with, or recovered from COVID-19 were included in the dataset. The samples were drawn from two sources: the first 160 participants of the ongoing ImmuneRACE study, and fewer than 1,500 subjects contributed by 6 global collaborators. The prospective study material was composed of cDNA or gDNA derived from T cells, B-cell-depleted T cells, or PBMCs. Where available, HLA class I and class II types were taken from metadata supplied by the sample provider and were not determined by assay-based typing. Study-level results and caveats: How much clinical and demographic metadata was included differed by source and by participant, and the metadata was provided uncurated.

Participants in the prospective study were enrolled through a virtual design, were aged about 18 to 100 years, and lived in 24 United States geographic areas. In the prospective study, participants were assigned to cohorts based on the clinical history participants reported in a screening survey and a study questionnaire. Mobile phlebotomists in the prospective study collected whole blood, serum and a nasopharyngeal or oropharyngeal swab from every participant. Additional blood draws and questionnaires over an approximately two-month period could optionally be provided by prospective study participants. Before DNA extraction, prospective study blood samples were shipped either frozen or at room temperature. Note on this clone: Its binding antigen is unknown. Per-base quality was not reported, and no clone a single base away is much larger than it.

TCRbeta CDR3 regions were amplified from genomic DNA using the immunoSEQ Assay, a bias-controlled multiplex PCR. Processing in the source paper ran as follows. The number of nucleated cells in each sample was estimated by amplification of reference gene primers within the assay. To quantify the absolute abundance of each unique TCRbeta CDR3 rearrangement, sequence reads were collapsed and filtered. For each sample, productive Simpson clonality was calculated as the square root of Simpson's diversity index over productive rearrangements. As stored in TCRdb, this immuneACCESS dataset retains in-frame rearrangements with V and J assigned. A fraction of the clones does not appear; measured against another copy, unresolved V genes explain less than half of the discrepancy, and the remainder lacks a known reason. That table supplies the V and J calls and clone size; D and trimming were determined from the DNA. The sample yields 200,000 to 300,000 clones; around 88% were counted once. Together, the top ten hold approximately 1.2% of the sample.

V is shortened by 5 bases, J by 8 bases, and the region joining them spans 19 bases. Inclusive of the bounding cysteine and phenylalanine, the CDR3 is 15 residues long. Only the CDR3 DNA stays, 45 bases, in frame from base 1. The germline V gene provides CDR1 SNHLY and CDR2 FYNNEI. Material for sequencing was PBMCs or T cells enriched from blood (not recorded which). This clonotype was obtained from a woman in her thirties or forties with acute COVID-19. In this chain, TRBV2 is recombined with TRBJ2-1; D gene: possibly TRBD2, on 5 matching bases. Here is the DNA: TGTGCCAGCAGTACAAACGGACTTGCCTCCGATGAGCAGTTCTTC. Translated, it reads CASSTNGLASDEQFF. Supplemented by the reference TRBV2 and TRBJ2-1 proteins around the CDR3, the complete variable domain is EPEVTQTPSHQVTQMGQEVILRCVPISNHLYFYWYRQILGQKVEFLVSFYNNEISEKSEIFDDQFSVERPDGSNFTLKIRSTKLEDSAMYFCASSTNGLASDEQFFGPGTRLTVL.